A single sample gave rise to the 2 T cell receptor beta chains below, sequenced in a study of cytomegalovirus exposure and HLA in healthy donors. PCR employed 60 Vbeta and 13 Jbeta primers. Libraries were prepared by immunoSEQ multiplex PCR; TCRdb keeps only in-frame clonotypes and omits some of them. The table lists around 130,000 clones, about 73% of them singletons. The specimen was PBMCs. The receptor set was obtained from a human donor in good health.

The chain couples TRBV30 to TRBJ2-3, with 8 bases identical to TRBD2. The CDR3 length is 17 residues. CDR1 is GTSNPN and CDR2 is SVGIG in the germline V gene (reference sequence). Trimming took 0 bases from V and 0 from J; bases not matched to a gene: 8. CDR3 nucleotides: TGTGCCTGGAGTGTGGGCGGGGGGCCTTCAAGCACAGATACGCAGTATTTT. It translates to CAWSVGGGPSSTDTQYF.

This clone was found once. The rearrangement links TRBV12-5 to TRBJ2-3; 9 bases map to TRBD1. V trimming: 3 bases; J trimming: 3 bases; junction bases outside the gene matches: 7. This CDR3 spans 16 amino acids. Per germline, CDR1 LGHNT and CDR2 FRNRAP. The CDR3 loop reads CASGLGTGWGTDTQYF. Here the CDR3 DNA reads TGTGCTAGTGGTTTAGGGACAGGGTGGGGGACAGATACGCAGTATTTT.